Included here is one T cell receptor beta chain sequence, with context. Its antigen is unidentified. Running of the v3.0 immunoSEQ assay took place at survey level. Assay used: immunoSEQ multiplex PCR; TCRdb lists only in-frame clones, some missing. Here the sample spans under 20,000 clones, 76% being singletons. The sample comes from a study of long-term antiretroviral therapy in people with HIV. The CDR3 consists of 16 residues. Per the germline V gene, CDR1 is SGHTS and CDR2 is YDEGEE. V was shortened by 0 bases and J by 5 bases, with 17 bases between the two germline ends. General observations from the study: Specimen acquisition occurred between 2004 and 2017, potentially under older ART regimens.

The receptor comes from a young man with HIV. The sequencing here drew on unsorted PBMCs, taken 0.5 years before starting antiretroviral therapy. The V gene is TRBV5-8, the J gene TRBJ1-2, with D perhaps TRBD1 (5 bases). CDR3 DNA: TGTGCCAGCAGCTTGGCGGGGACTCCCAACCGATATGGCTACACCTTC. Translating gives CASSLAGTPNRYGYTF.